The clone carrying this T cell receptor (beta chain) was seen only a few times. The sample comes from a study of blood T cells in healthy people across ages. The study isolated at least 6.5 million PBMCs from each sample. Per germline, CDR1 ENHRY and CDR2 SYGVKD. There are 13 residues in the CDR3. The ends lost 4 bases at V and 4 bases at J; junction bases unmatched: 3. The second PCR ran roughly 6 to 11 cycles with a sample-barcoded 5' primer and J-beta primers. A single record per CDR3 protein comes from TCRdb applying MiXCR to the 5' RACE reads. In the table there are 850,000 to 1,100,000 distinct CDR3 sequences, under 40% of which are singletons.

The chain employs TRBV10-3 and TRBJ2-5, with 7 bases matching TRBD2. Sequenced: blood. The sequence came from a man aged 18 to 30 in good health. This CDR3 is CAISGWEGETQYF. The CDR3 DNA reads TGTGCCATCAGTGGGTGGGAGGGAGAGACCCAGTACTTC.